This is a list of T cell receptor beta chains from one sample in a study of blood T cell repertoires in COVID-19. Here immunoSEQ multiplex PCR was the method, and the copy in TCRdb shows in-frame clones only, minus some. The sample contains about 77,000 clones, about 73% of which appear only once. The sequencing input was peripheral blood. The receptors were gathered from a man aged 55-75 years with acute or convalescent COVID-19. The conserved cysteine and the conserved F or W are not part of the CDR3 here.

v_call,cdr3_length,cdr3_aa
TRBV9,14,ASSERGSGSSYEQY
TRBV18,12,ASSSPRSTDTQY
TRBV2,13,ASSVGTATTDTQY
TRBV9,13,ASSFRDRNTGELF
TRBV11-2,12,ASSPRTGGYEQF
TRBV24-1,13,ATSDQDRANQPQH
TRBV19,12,ASRPGQSSYEQY
TRBV11-2,11,ASSLGGTGQAF
TRBV27,12,ATGQVATNEKLF
TRBV5-1,12,ASSYRGRTDTQY
TRBV7-2,13,ASSPRTGDQETQY